The entry that follows covers one TCR beta chain sequence. The antigen is unknown. Time point given: after dendritic cell vaccination, including at tumor progression/relapse. The CDR3 spans 15 residues. With 1 base removed from V and 3 bases from J, the gap between germline ends came to 13 bases. Germline CDR1 reads LGHNA; CDR2 reads YSLEER. This sample is drawn from a study of glioma-infiltrating T cells after dendritic cell vaccination. General study findings and limits: Survival was not directly related to TCR clonality in these patients.

Amplification used 60 V beta primers and 13 J beta primers. Sequenced by immunoSEQ multiplex PCR; TCRdb stores in-frame clones only, minus some. The sample contains around 100,000 clones, around four fifths of which appear only once. This receptor was taken from a human donor with glioblastoma. The rearrangement links TRBV4-3 to TRBJ2-7; possible D gene TRBD2, 5 bases. The specimen comprised blood, sampled after dendritic cell vaccination. The CDR3 bases are TGCGCCAGCAGCCAAGGAAACCTAGCCGGCTACGAGCAGTACTTC. Its protein is CASSQGNLAGYEQYF.